This T cell receptor beta chain was identified during a study of T-cell reconstitution after alpha-beta-depleted transplantation in children. The library targeted TCRbeta and was prepared with unique molecular identifiers. TCRdb passed the PCR reads through MiXCR, listing each CDR3 protein once. The table records nearly 400,000 distinct CDR3 sequences, roughly 20% of them present only once. CDR3 length: 16 amino acids. Germline lookup yields CDR1 MNHEY and CDR2 SVGEGT. Trimming shortened V by 3 bases and J by 2 bases, and 17 bases separated the two germline ends. This clonotype was found a few times. Material: PBMCs from the stem cell graft donor, obtained from the stem cell graft. The V gene is TRBV6-2 or TRBV6-3, the J gene TRBJ2-7, with TRBD2 as a possible D gene (6 bases). This receptor was taken from a human donor who donated a stem cell graft to a child with acute myeloid leukemia. The CDR3 region has the DNA TGTGCCAGCAGTTATAGCCGCCGCGGCGGGGCCTACGAGCAGTACTTC. Protein sequence: CASSYSRRGGAYEQYF.